Reported below is one TCR beta chain. Its antigen is not identified. This record belongs to a study of OX40 agonist ivuxolimab in advanced cancers. For the study at large: An agonistic human IgG2 monoclonal antibody against OX40 (CD134) was given. Partial responses were seen in three patients, one with hepatocellular carcinoma and two with cutaneous melanoma. Study-level points and caveats: Clones of CD4+ and CD8+ blood T cells grew by week 6 at doses of 0.1 to 3.0 mg/kg.

Trimming left V 3 bases short and J 11 bases short, with 16 bases between. Germline V gives CDR1 LNHDA, CDR2 SQIVND (reference sequence). The CDR3 spans 14 residues. The assay was immunoSEQ multiplex PCR, and TCRdb's table has in-frame clones only and misses some. The data contain approximately 63,000 clones, more than 80% of them singletons. Specimen: CD4+ or CD8+ T cells sorted from blood, collected in a trial of the OX40 agonist ivuxolimab. This sequence joins TRBV19 and TRBJ1-4; maybe TRBD1 (5 bases). The TCR was taken from an adult with an advanced solid tumor such as melanoma, head and neck, liver or kidney cancer. In DNA form, the CDR3 reads TGTGCCAGTAGTATGGACACTGGAAGGGCCAAACTGTTTTTT. Protein product: CASSMDTGRAKLFF.